The 15 T cell receptor beta chains in this list originate from one sample, sequenced in a study of cytomegalovirus exposure and HLA in healthy donors. The PCR used 60 Vbeta and 13 Jbeta primers. Sequencing was performed with immunoSEQ multiplex PCR; in TCRdb, only in-frame clones are kept and a portion is missing. The sample lists over 80,000 clones, 65% to 90% occurring once. Material for sequencing was PBMCs. The receptors were gathered from a man aged 25 to 45 in good health and CMV-seropositive.

The chain links TRBV30 to TRBJ1-1; D is unclear. Trimming removed 3 bases from V and 3 bases from J, with 11 bases in between. Germline values: CDR1 GTSNPN, CDR2 SVGIG (reference sequence). CDR3 length: 13 residues. The CDR3 here is CAWRWGADTEAFF. CDR3 coding DNA: TGTGCCTGGAGGTGGGGAGCGGACACTGAAGCTTTCTTT.

The genes are TRBV5-4 and TRBJ2-5; TRBD2 might be the D (5 bases). The end of the DNA aligns better with TRBJ2-7, so the J call may be wrong. Germline V gene sequence: CDR1 SGHNT, CDR2 YYREEE (reference sequence). The CDR3 length is 13 residues. The chain's CDR3 is CASSFRDSYEQYF. The CDR3 nucleotides read TGTGCCAGCAGCTTTCGGGACTCCTACGAGCAGTACTTC.

This rearrangement joins TRBV5-4 to TRBJ2-1, with 8 bases identical to TRBD1. The CDR3 spans 15 residues. CDR1 SGHNT and CDR2 YYREEE come from the germline V gene (reference sequence). Unmatched junction bases numbered 15, after V lost 9 bases and J lost 7 bases. CDR3: CATARGRGLGNEQFF. As DNA, the CDR3 is TGTGCCACCGCGCGAGGCAGGGGGCTAGGTAATGAGCAGTTCTTC.

The CDR3, as DNA: TGTGCCACGGGACAGGGGGCGGAAACTAATGAAAAACTGTTTTTT. Amino acids: CATGQGAETNEKLFF. The J gene is TRBJ1-4, the V gene TRBV10-3, with 12 positions matching TRBD1. The V gene end was trimmed by 10 bases and the J gene end by 1 base; junction bases not matched to a gene: 4. Per germline, CDR1 ENHRY and CDR2 SYGVKD. The length of the CDR3 is 15 residues.

Remarks on this clone: Mismatch with germline at one junction end may stem from a read error. This rearrangement joins TRBV7-9 to TRBJ1-1; TRBD1 matches 8 bases. Germline V gives CDR1 SEHNR, CDR2 FQNEAQ (reference sequence). The CDR3 has 15 amino acids. CDR3 in DNA: TGTTCCAGCAGCCTCCAGGACAGGGAGAACACTGAAGCTTTCTTT. Its translation: CSSSLQDRENTEAFF.

V and J are TRBV28 and TRBJ2-5, with D unclear. V dropped 6 bases and J dropped 5 bases, with 10 bases sitting between them. This CDR3 has 12 residues. CDR1 and CDR2 from the germline V gene are MDHEN and SYDVKM. CDR3 region: CASSLQEETQYF. In nucleotides, the CDR3 is TGTGCCAGCAGCCTCCAAGAGGAGACCCAGTACTTC. Full variable domain (rest looked up from reference TRBV28 and TRBJ2-5): DVKVTQSSRYLVKRTGEKVFLECVQDMDHENMFWYRQDPGLGLRLIYFSYDVKMKEKGDIPEGYSVSREKKERFSLILESASTNQTSMYLCASSLQEETQYFGPGTRLLVL.

The chain joins TRBV7-2 to TRBJ1-5; D is possibly TRBD1 (6 bases). V gave up 1 base and J gave up 7 bases, with 14 bases separating them. CDR1 is SGHTA and CDR2 is FQGNSA in the germline V gene. The CDR3 runs 15 residues. As DNA, the CDR3 is TGTGCCAGCAGCTTAGATTTGGGGGCAGGGCAGCCCCAGCATTTT. This sequence encodes CASSLDLGAGQPQHF. The full variable domain, its missing parts supplied by reference TRBV7-2 and TRBJ1-5, is GAGVSQSPSNKVTEKGKDVELRCDPISGHTALYWYRQSLGQGLEFLIYFQGNSAPDKSGLPSDRFSAERTGGSVSTLTIQRTQQEDSAVYLCASSLDLGAGQPQHFGDGTRLSIL.

The chain has TRBV2 and TRBJ2-2; perhaps TRBD2 as D (6 bases). Trimming shortened V by 2 bases and J by 1 base, and 11 bases separated the two germline ends. Per the germline V gene, CDR1 is SNHLY and CDR2 is FYNNEI. The CDR3 length is 16 residues. The CDR3 sequence is CASSEMGTVNTGELFF. CDR3 DNA sequence: TGTGCCAGCAGTGAAATGGGGACTGTGAACACCGGGGAGCTGTTTTTT.

In this sample, this clone turned up a few times. The chain carries TRBV5-1 and TRBJ2-6; TRBD2 agrees at 8 bases. CDR1 and CDR2 from the germline V gene are SGHRS and YFSETQ. Unmatched junction bases numbered 2, after V lost 4 bases and J lost 2 bases. The CDR3 spans 15 residues. The CDR3 reads CASSREGAGANVLTF. Written as DNA, the CDR3 is TGCGCCAGCAGCCGGGAGGGGGCTGGGGCCAACGTCCTGACTTTC.

The rearrangement uses TRBV28 and TRBJ1-6; no reliable D call. CDR3 length: 13 amino acids. V was trimmed by 6 bases and J by 5 bases, leaving 8 bases between them. Germline V gene sequence: CDR1 MDHEN, CDR2 SYDVKM. The CDR3 protein is CASSPYNNSPLHF. The CDR3 DNA reads as TGTGCCAGCAGCCCCTATAATAATTCACCCCTCCACTTT.

This chain uses TRBV28 with TRBJ1-1; no clear D. V was trimmed by 3 bases and J by 5 bases, leaving 10 bases between them. This CDR3 comprises 13 residues. The germline V gene has CDR1 MDHEN and CDR2 SYDVKM. CDR3 nucleotide sequence: TGTGCCAGCAGTTTTGCGGGGTGGACTGAAGCTTTCTTT. Its protein product is CASSFAGWTEAFF.

The rearrangement uses TRBV4-3 and TRBJ2-7, with 10 bases that match TRBD1. Germline V CDR1 and CDR2: LGHNA, YSLEER. The junction had 5 bases not matched to a gene; V was cut back by 4 bases and J by 2 bases. This CDR3 spans 15 amino acids. CDR3 protein: CASSLGTGVAYEQYF. The CDR3 DNA follows: TGCGCCAGCAGCCTTGGGACAGGGGTGGCCTACGAGCAGTACTTC.

The chain has TRBV28 and TRBJ2-7; 7 nucleotides agree with TRBD2. Trimming removed 4 bases from V and 3 bases from J; junction bases left unmatched: 9. The CDR3 contains 15 residues. From germline, CDR1 is MDHEN and CDR2 SYDVKM. In DNA, the CDR3 is TGTGCCAGCAGTTCTCCTCGGGGGGAGCGCTACGAGCAGTACTTC. This gives the protein CASSSPRGERYEQYF.

The chain employs TRBV6-1 and TRBJ1-5; TRBD1 is a possible D gene (6 bases). The V end lost 6 bases, the J end lost 1 base, and 13 bases lay between the germline ends. This CDR3 spans 15 amino acids. Germline V lookup: CDR1 MNHNS, CDR2 SASEGT. The CDR3, as DNA: TGTGCCAGCAGCACAGGACAGACGAGCAATCAGCCCCAGCATTTT. This gives the protein CASSTGQTSNQPQHF.

The chain recombines TRBV28 with TRBJ1-2; the D gene is possibly TRBD1 (6 bases). The CDR3 covers 11 residues. The V gene's germline CDR1 is MDHEN and CDR2 SYDVKM. The V gene lost 10 bases and the J gene lost 8 bases, with 14 bases spanning the gap. The CDR3 bases are TGTGCCATCTCCCAACAGGGAGGCTACACCTTC. Its protein is CAISQQGGYTF.